Listed below are T cell receptor beta chains from one sample, sequenced in a study of long-term antiretroviral therapy in people with HIV. The method was immunoSEQ multiplex PCR; TCRdb's version includes in-frame clones alone and lacks a portion of them. The sample holds 15,000 to 20,000 clones; roughly 71% are singletons and the top ten take approximately 15%. Material: unsorted PBMCs, obtained 2.5 years before starting antiretroviral therapy. These receptors originate from a woman between 50 and 59 years old with HIV. CDR3s include the opening cysteine and the closing phenylalanine or tryptophan. The order of the fields is CDR3 DNA, CDR3 protein, D gene, V gene, clone size, J gene. A D gene is named only where the DNA matches it firmly. Not all rows give a size; the values are once, few, many and, for expanded clones, a class.

DNA: TGTGCCAGCAGCCCGAAGGGACATCAGCCCCAGCATTTT
CDR3: CASSPKGHQPQHF
D: .
V: TRBV27
size: .
J: TRBJ1-5

DNA: TGTGCCAGCAGCTCTGCTGGAAATTGGGGACATACCCTGTATGGCTACACCTTC
CDR3: CASSSAGNWGHTLYGYTF
D: .
V: TRBV7-9
size: .
J: TRBJ1-2

DNA: TGCGCCAGCACAAGGGCGGAGGCCACTGAAGCTTTCTTT
CDR3: CASTRAEATEAFF
D: .
V: TRBV5-1
size: .
J: TRBJ1-1

DNA: TGTGCCAGCTCACCCAACAGGGGAGGCGATCAGCCCCAGCATTTT
CDR3: CASSPNRGGDQPQHF
D: TRBD1
V: TRBV18
size: .
J: TRBJ1-5

DNA: TGTGCCACCAGCAGAGCTAAACAGGGAACTGAAAAACTGTTTTTT
CDR3: CATSRAKQGTEKLFF
D: .
V: TRBV15
size: .
J: TRBJ1-4

DNA: TGTGCCAGCTCGCCCGGGACAGGGCTCAGTTCACCCCTCCACTTT
CDR3: CASSPGTGLSSPLHF
D: TRBD1
V: TRBV18
size: once
J: TRBJ1-6

DNA: TGCGCCAGCAGTGTCCGGGGCGCAACTGAAGCTTTCTTT
CDR3: CASSVRGATEAFF
D: .
V: TRBV10-2
size: .
J: TRBJ1-1

DNA: TGCGCCAGCAGCAGGACTAGCCGTAGCACAGATACGCAGTATTTT
CDR3: CASSRTSRSTDTQYF
D: TRBD2
V: TRBV5-1
size: .
J: TRBJ2-3

DNA: TGTGCCAGCAGCCTAGGGCAGTTGAACACTGAAGCTTTCTTT
CDR3: CASSLGQLNTEAFF
D: .
V: TRBV7-2
size: .
J: TRBJ1-1

DNA: TGTGCCAGCTCACGGGAAGGGTATCAGCCCCAGCATTTT
CDR3: CASSREGYQPQHF
D: .
V: TRBV18
size: .
J: TRBJ1-5

DNA: TGTGCCAGCAGCTTGGACTCCTACAATGAGCAGTTCTTC
CDR3: CASSLDSYNEQFF
D: .
V: TRBV5-5
size: few
J: TRBJ2-1

DNA: TGTGCCAGCAGTGAAGTAGGGAGGTACACCTTC
CDR3: CASSEVGRYTF
D: .
V: TRBV25-1
size: .
J: TRBJ1-2

DNA: TGTGCCAGCAGCAGGGCAGTCGATAACTATGGCTACACCTTC
CDR3: CASSRAVDNYGYTF
D: .
V: TRBV7-8
size: .
J: TRBJ1-2

DNA: TGTGCCAGCAGCTTATCCTTGGGGCGGGGGAGCACAGATACGCAGTATTTT
CDR3: CASSLSLGRGSTDTQYF
D: TRBD2
V: TRBV7-3
size: few
J: TRBJ2-3

DNA: TGTGCCAGCAGCATAAAACCGGGACAGCGTTACACCGGGGAGCTGTTTTTT
CDR3: CASSIKPGQRYTGELFF
D: TRBD1
V: TRBV11-2
size: .
J: TRBJ2-2

DNA: TGTGCCAGCAGAGCCGGGACTAGCGGGGGTGAGACCCAGTACTTC
CDR3: CASRAGTSGGETQYF
D: TRBD2
V: TRBV27
size: .
J: TRBJ2-5

DNA: TGTGCCAGCGAGAGCGGGGGGGCTGACTACAATGAGCAGTTCTTC
CDR3: CASESGGADYNEQFF
D: TRBD2
V: TRBV7-9
size: .
J: TRBJ2-1

DNA: TGCGCCAGCAGCACTACTCACCGGGAGAGTGAGCAGTTCTTC
CDR3: CASSTTHRESEQFF
D: .
V: TRBV5-1
size: .
J: TRBJ2-1

DNA: TGTGCCAGCGGGATTAAGACACCCGGGGGCCACAATGAGCAGTTCTTC
CDR3: CASGIKTPGGHNEQFF
D: .
V: TRBV7-9
size: .
J: TRBJ2-1

DNA: TGTGCCAGCAGCGCAGCCGTAGGACAGGGTTTCGACAATGAGCAGTTCTTC
CDR3: CASSAAVGQGFDNEQFF
D: TRBD1
V: TRBV2
size: once
J: TRBJ2-1

DNA: TGCGCCAGCAGCCCAGGACTAGCGAGAGGCACCGGGGAGCTGTTTTTT
CDR3: CASSPGLARGTGELFF
D: TRBD2
V: TRBV5-1
size: .
J: TRBJ2-2

DNA: TGTGCCAGCAGCCTCAACCAGGGGAGTGCGGGCTACACCTTC
CDR3: CASSLNQGSAGYTF
D: .
V: TRBV5-5
size: few
J: TRBJ1-2

DNA: TGTGCCAGCTCACCAGTTGCCTTTGAGGGCGGTGAAAAACTGTTTTTT
CDR3: CASSPVAFEGGEKLFF
D: .
V: TRBV18
size: .
J: TRBJ1-4

DNA: TGTGCCAGCAGCTCAATACCGGGACAAGGGGTTTCTAACTATGGCTACACCTTC
CDR3: CASSSIPGQGVSNYGYTF
D: .
V: TRBV4-2
size: .
J: TRBJ1-2

DNA: TGTGCCAGCAGCCGGGACAGGGCCCATGGCTACACCTTC
CDR3: CASSRDRAHGYTF
D: TRBD1
V: TRBV5-6
size: once
J: TRBJ1-2

DNA: TGTGCCAGCAGCTTAGTCTCCACTAATTCACCCCTCCACTTT
CDR3: CASSLVSTNSPLHF
D: .
V: TRBV11-2
size: .
J: TRBJ1-6